The 21 T cell receptor beta chains in this list originate from one sample, sequenced in a study of post-analysis software for immune sequencing data. These TCRs' antigens remain unknown. TCR beta cDNA libraries included unique molecular identifiers. One entry per CDR3 protein, called by TCRdb with MiXCR from the PCR reads. Of roughly 650,000 distinct CDR3 sequences listed, approximately 59% were seen once; the top ten hold roughly 12%. Broader study findings: The study found TRBV5-6, TRBV5-1 and TRBV20-1 among four to six TRBV segments more frequent in patients than controls.

Sequenced material: blood. These TCRs come from a girl between 2 and 10 years old with multiple sclerosis.

Turning to this clonotype: An end of the junction differs from the germline gene, which may be a read error. The V gene is TRBV7-7, the J gene TRBJ2-7; 8 nucleotides match TRBD1. The DNA end lines up better with TRBJ2-5; the J call may be wrong. This CDR3 is built from 13 residues. Per germline, CDR1 SSHAT and CDR2 FNYEAQ (reference sequence). The CDR3 DNA reads as TGTGCTAGCAGCGAAGACAGGGGTGAGACCCAGTACTTC. Its protein product is CASSEDRGETQYF.

The chain recombines TRBV6-1 with TRBJ2-7; perhaps TRBD1 as D (5 bases). Trimming pared 6 bases from V and 2 bases from J, leaving 17 bases between. The CDR3 covers 15 residues. The germline gives CDR1 MNHNS, CDR2 SASEGT. This CDR3 reads CASSPDSLSTYEQYF. The CDR3 DNA is TGTGCCAGCAGCCCAGACAGTCTCTCTACCTACGAGCAGTACTTC.

The chain combines TRBV12-5 with TRBJ2-7, with D tentatively TRBD1 (6 bases). Trimming took 1 base from V and 3 from J, leaving 13 bases between them. Germline CDR1 and CDR2: LGHNT and FRNRAP. This CDR3 comprises 15 residues. CDR3 amino acids: CASGLGQGLLYEQYF. In DNA, the CDR3 is TGTGCTAGTGGTTTGGGTCAGGGGCTCCTCTACGAGCAGTACTTC. Variable domain in full (rest from reference TRBV12-5 and TRBJ2-7): DARVTQTPRHKVTEMGQEVTMRCQPILGHNTVFWYRQTMMQGLELLAYFRNRAPLDDSGMPKDRFSAEMPDATLATLKIQPSEPRDSAVYFCASGLGQGLLYEQYFGPGTRLTVT.

This sequence joins TRBV2 and TRBJ2-5; D ambiguous. CDR3 size: 14 residues. V was trimmed by 4 bases and J by 5 bases, leaving 14 bases between them. Per germline, CDR1 SNHLY and CDR2 FYNNEI. CDR3 amino acids: CASSGGWRSETQYF. The CDR3 DNA reads TGTGCCAGCAGTGGTGGGTGGCGGTCGGAGACCCAGTACTTC.

The J gene is TRBJ2-7, the V gene TRBV2; 9 nucleotides agree with TRBD2. The CDR3 spans 15 residues. J gave up 4 bases and V 1 base, and 5 bases lay outside the gene matches. The germline gives CDR1 SNHLY, CDR2 FYNNEI. The DNA of the CDR3 is TGTGCCAGCAGTGAAGGACTAGCGGCCTTGTACGAGCAGTACTTC. Its protein product is CASSEGLAALYEQYF.

The V gene is TRBV29-1, the J gene TRBJ2-3; tentatively, D is TRBD1 (6 bases). Germline CDR1 and CDR2: SQVTM and ANQGSEA. Trimming removed 5 bases at V and 3 bases at J, with 18 bases between. The CDR3 spans 15 residues. As DNA, the CDR3 is TGCAGCGTTTCCATAGGGACAAGGAGGACAGATACGCAGTATTTT. Its translation: CSVSIGTRRTDTQYF.

The chain combines TRBV12-3 or TRBV12-4 with TRBJ2-5; 16 bases match TRBD2. CDR3 length equals 16 residues. J was trimmed by 5 bases and V by 5 bases; bases with no gene match: 5. The DNA of the CDR3 is TGTGCCAGCAGTGCCGGGACTAGCGGGGGGGAGGAGACCCAGTACTTC. It codes for CASSAGTSGGEETQYF.

V is TRBV11-2 and J is TRBJ2-1, with TRBD1 as a possible D gene (6 bases). CDR1 and CDR2 (germline): SGHAT, FQNNGV. The V and J ends lost 2 bases and 3 bases respectively, with 14 bases between them. There are 16 residues in the CDR3. CDR3 residues: CASSLRARGNYNEQFF. The CDR3 region has the DNA TGTGCCAGCAGCTTAAGGGCCAGGGGTAACTACAATGAGCAGTTCTTC.

This clonotype was detected a few times. The rearrangement joins TRBV11-2 to TRBJ2-1; 12 bases are shared with TRBD2. CDR1 SGHAT and CDR2 FQNNGV come from the germline V gene. J lost 5 bases, V lost 5 bases, and 10 bases had no gene match. The CDR3 runs 17 residues. The CDR3 DNA reads as TGTGCCAGCAGCACCAATCTAGCGGGGGGGTCTGACAATGAGCAGTTCTTC. This sequence encodes CASSTNLAGGSDNEQFF.

This clonotype came up a few times. J is TRBJ2-1 and V is TRBV29-1; 8 nucleotides agree with TRBD1. CDR1 and CDR2 (germline): SQVTM, ANQGSEA. This CDR3 comprises 13 residues. The ends lost 4 bases at V and 5 bases at J; junction bases unmatched: 4. CDR3: CSVVRDRNNEQFF. The CDR3, as DNA: TGCAGCGTTGTCCGGGACAGGAACAATGAGCAGTTCTTC.

The chain employs TRBV9 and TRBJ2-3; TRBD1 aligns across 7 bases. The germline CDR1 and CDR2 sequences are SGDLS and YYNGEE. V was pared by 3 bases and J by 7 bases, with 5 bases of the junction left unmatched. CDR3 length equals 13 residues. DNA for the CDR3: TGTGCCAGCAGCGCCTCGACAGGGCATACGCAGTATTTT. This codes for CASSASTGHTQYF.

The chain links TRBV9 to TRBJ2-3; no reliable D call. This CDR3 is 14 amino acids long. Trimming took 1 base from V and 4 from J, leaving 10 bases between them. CDR1 and CDR2 from the germline V gene are SGDLS and YYNGEE. The CDR3 bases are TGTGCCAGCAGCGTAATCCCCTTCCCAGATACGCAGTATTTT. As protein: CASSVIPFPDTQYF. Combining the CDR3 with reference TRBV9 and TRBJ2-3 gives the whole variable domain DSGVTQTPKHLITATGQRVTLRCSPRSGDLSVYWYQQSLDQGLQFLIQYYNGEERAKGNILERFSAQQFPDLHSELNLSSLELGDSALYFCASSVIPFPDTQYFGPGTRLTVL.

This chain links TRBV27 with TRBJ1-2; TRBD1 is a possible D gene (6 bases). In germline, CDR1 is MNHEY, CDR2 SMNVEV (reference sequence). The V end lost 0 bases, the J end lost 6 bases, and 8 bases lay between the germline ends. The CDR3 covers 13 residues. For the CDR3, the DNA is TGTGCCAGCAGTTTATCGGGGGCTCATGGCTACACCTTC. This codes for CASSLSGAHGYTF.

The rearrangement links TRBV5-6 to TRBJ1-5, with TRBD1 as a possible D gene (5 bases). The CDR3 is 15 residues long. Trimming left V 1 base short and J 7 bases short, with 15 bases between. The germline CDR1 and CDR2 sequences are SGHDT and YYEEEE. CDR3 amino acids: CASSLFAGRRQPQHF. In DNA form, the CDR3 reads TGTGCCAGCAGCTTGTTTGCGGGGCGGCGACAGCCCCAGCATTTT.

This clonotype appeared a few times. This chain uses TRBV7-2 with TRBJ2-3; maybe TRBD2 (5 bases). Trimming took off 8 bases at V and 0 bases at J, with 12 bases between the two ends. There are 14 residues in the CDR3. Germline CDR1 is SGHTA and CDR2 is FQGNSA. The CDR3 spells CASLARASTDTQYF. In nucleotides, the CDR3 is TGTGCCAGCTTAGCGAGGGCTAGCACAGATACGCAGTATTTT.

This clonotype was picked up a small number of times. The chain uses TRBV11-2 and TRBJ2-7, with D perhaps TRBD2 (6 bases). V was trimmed by 6 bases and J by 6 bases, leaving 12 bases between them. The germline gives CDR1 SGHAT, CDR2 FQNNGV. The CDR3 totals 12 residues. CDR3 in amino acids: CASSGGMAEQYF. The CDR3 DNA sequence: TGTGCCAGCAGTGGGGGGATGGCCGAGCAGTACTTC.

The chain links TRBV13 to TRBJ2-7; 7 bases are a match to TRBD1. V dropped 6 bases and J dropped 1; count of bases not matched to a gene: 6. CDR3 size: 14 residues. CDR1 PRHDT and CDR2 FYEKMQ come from the germline V gene (reference sequence). The CDR3: CASSGRGRSYEQYF. Here the CDR3 DNA reads TGTGCCAGCAGTGGCAGGGGGAGATCCTACGAGCAGTACTTC.

The chain uses TRBV7-6 and TRBJ2-1, with a tentative D call TRBD1 (5 bases). The CDR3 has 15 residues. CDR1 is SGHVS, CDR2 FNYEAQ, per germline. V was clipped by 7 bases and J by 6 bases, with 19 bases between them. This CDR3 reads CASTPEARATNEQFF. CDR3 coding DNA: TGTGCCAGCACCCCTGAAGCCAGGGCGACCAATGAGCAGTTCTTC.

To note about this clonotype: One junction end does not reproduce the germline sequence, and a read error may be involved. J is TRBJ1-2 and V is TRBV5-1; D not resolved. The CDR3 runs to 15 residues. CDR1 and CDR2 from the germline V gene are SGHRS and YFSETQ. The CDR3 reads CASSLDGPAGYGYIF. CDR3 sequence (DNA): TGCGCCAGCAGCTTGGATGGGCCGGCGGGGTATGGCTACATCTTC. Filled out from reference TRBV5-1 and TRBJ1-2, the complete variable domain reads KAGVTQTPRYLIKTRGQQVTLSCSPISGHRSVSWYQQTPGQGLQFLFEYFSETQRNKGNFPGRFSGRQFSNSRSEMNVSTLELGDSALYLCASSLDGPAGYGYIFGSGTRLTVV.

This chain links TRBV12-3 or TRBV12-4 with TRBJ2-1, with D possibly being TRBD2 (6 bases). The germline V and J ends were trimmed by 1 base and 3 bases, with 16 bases remaining between them. The CDR3 totals 17 residues. CDR3 DNA: TGTGCCAGCAGTTTAGTCTGGGAGGAGCTTCTCTACAATGAGCAGTTCTTC. This codes for CASSLVWEELLYNEQFF.

This clonotype showed up just once. The chain couples TRBV20-1 to TRBJ2-1; 8 nucleotides line up with TRBD1. V lost 5 bases, J lost 7 bases, and 13 bases stayed unmatched. Germline V gene data show CDR1 as DFQATT and CDR2 as SNEGSKA (reference sequence). This CDR3 contains 15 residues. CDR3 sequence (DNA): TGCAGTGCTGGTGCCCAGGGGGCCCTACGGAATGAGCAGTTCTTC. Amino acids: CSAGAQGALRNEQFF.